The 4 T cell receptor beta chains given below trace back to one sample, sequenced in a study of blood T cell repertoires in COVID-19. Clones were sequenced by immunoSEQ multiplex PCR, and TCRdb holds only the in-frame ones, with some missing. The sample includes 150,000 to 200,000 clones, about 81% of them seen just once. Sequenced sample: peripheral blood. Every receptor here comes from a human donor in a cohort sampled during active COVID-19.

This chain links TRBV11-3 with TRBJ2-3; 11 bases match TRBD1. The germline V gene encodes CDR1 SGHNT and CDR2 YENEEA. There are 17 residues in the CDR3. Unmatched junction bases numbered 9, after V lost 5 bases and J lost 2 bases. This CDR3 is CASSGGGQGANTDTQYF. CDR3 DNA sequence: TGTGCCAGCAGCGGTGGCGGACAGGGGGCAAACACAGATACGCAGTATTTT.

V gene TRBV3-1 (or the pseudogene TRBV3-2) combines with J gene TRBJ2-5; 9 bases are shared with TRBD1. The J segment lost 2 bases and the V segment lost 1 base, leaving 8 bases of the junction unmatched. Per the germline V gene, CDR1 is LGHDT and CDR2 is YNNKEL (reference sequence). This CDR3 is built from 17 residues. The CDR3 region has the DNA TGTGCCAGCAGCCAAGGGGTTCGTGACAGGGGGCAAGAGACCCAGTACTTC. Its translation: CASSQGVRDRGQETQYF.

The chain is built from TRBV6-5 and TRBJ2-7; the match to TRBD1 covers 12 bases. V was pared by 6 bases and J by 5 bases, with 8 bases of the junction left unmatched. This CDR3 contains 15 residues. Per germline, CDR1 MNHEY and CDR2 SVGAGI. CDR3 bases: TGTGCCAGCAGCGGGGGGGGACAGGGGGCCCACGAGCAGTACTTC. It specifies CASSGGGQGAHEQYF.

The V gene is TRBV9, the J gene TRBJ2-1; 9 bases line up with TRBD1. The length of the CDR3 is 16 residues. Losses at the gene ends were 4 bases for V and 1 base for J; bases not matched to a gene: 6. Germline CDR1 is SGDLS and CDR2 is YYNGEE. The CDR3 loop reads CASSSTGTGSYNEQFF. The CDR3 DNA follows: TGTGCCAGCAGCTCCACCGGGACAGGGTCCTACAATGAGCAGTTCTTC.